These 5 T cell receptor beta chains share one sample of origin, sequenced in a study of tumor and adjacent non-tumor tissue in lung cancer. No cell sorting was done before RNA was extracted from the tissue. More than 3 cm separated this lung sample from the edge of the tumor. Three rounds of nested PCR, following a modified ARM-PCR protocol, produced the TCRbeta library. TCRdb reprocessed the multiplex PCR reads via MiXCR and lists one record per CDR3 protein. The sample carries 75,000 to 80,000 distinct CDR3 sequences, around 80% recorded once. What was sequenced was distant non-tumor lung tissue. The receptor set was obtained from a man aged 65-85 years with non-small cell lung cancer.

Worth noting for this clonotype: One junction end disagrees with the germline gene, perhaps due to a read error. The chain employs TRBV6-5 and TRBJ2-7; a weak D match, TRBD2 (6 bases). The CDR3 totals 15 residues. CDR1 MNHEY and CDR2 SVGAGI come from the germline V gene. The CDR3 sequence: CASSPVGRDHYDQYF. The CDR3 nucleotides are TGTGCCAGCAGCCCGGTGGGGCGGGACCATTACGATCAGTACTTC.

About this clonotype: Since the CDR3 does not end with the conserved phenylalanine or tryptophan, this likely comes from a read error. The chain's CDR3 is CASSPQMGLAGGNTDTQYL. The CDR3 DNA reads as TGTGCCAGCAGCCCCCAGATGGGACTAGCGGGGGGGAACACAGATACGCAGTATCTT. This chain joins TRBV9 and TRBJ2-3; 16 positions agree with TRBD2. With V trimmed by 4 bases and J by 2 bases, 10 bases remained unmatched. Germline CDR1 and CDR2: SGDLS and YYNGEE. The CDR3 runs to 19 residues.

Regarding this clonotype: It is likely a read error, because the conserved phenylalanine at the end of the CDR3 is missing. The chain carries TRBV11-2 and TRBJ1-2, with a tentative D call TRBD1 (5 bases). Trimming took off 1 base at V and 7 bases at J, with 13 bases between the two ends. CDR1 SGHAT and CDR2 FQNNGV come from the germline V gene. The length of the CDR3 is 14 residues. DNA of the CDR3: TGTGCCAGCAGCTTAGGAACAGGAGTCATTGGCTACACCTCC. The encoded protein is CASSLGTGVIGYTS.

This clonotype was observed a few times. The junction does not match germline at one end; this may be a read error. This chain connects TRBV4-3 to TRBJ1-2, with TRBD1 as a possible D gene (5 bases). The CDR3 is 13 residues long. The germline V gene has CDR1 LGHNA and CDR2 YSLEER. This CDR3 is CASSQETEDGYTF. The CDR3 bases are TGCGCTAGCAGCCAAGAGACAGAGGATGGCTACACCTTC.

The count of this clonotype is one. This is likely a read error, given that the CDR3 carries no conserved phenylalanine or tryptophan at its end. The V and J genes are TRBV29-1 and TRBJ1-2, with D unresolved. The CDR3 has 13 residues. Germline CDR1 and CDR2: SQVTM and ANQGSEA. The CDR3 bases are TGCAACGTTCTCCAGACGGGAGCCTATGTCTACACCTTA. Its translation is CNVLQTGAYVYTL.